This TCR beta chain appears in the sequencing data of a study of molecular identifiers for immune sequencing clone quantification. TCRdb ran MiXCR on the PCR reads and lists one entry per CDR3 protein. The sample lists about 36,000 distinct CDR3 sequences, about 18% seen once, with about 6.2% in the top ten. Only a few counts were recorded for this clonotype. CDR3 length equals 15 residues. Between the trimmed V and J ends, which lost 1 base and 3 bases, there was a span of 13 bases. CDR1 is SGHTA and CDR2 is FQGNSA in the germline V gene. The origin of this receptor is a human donor in good health. Some libraries in this study had Jurkat cell RNA spiked in. The specimen was naive CD8+ T cells from blood, with Jurkat cell RNA spiked in. Sample subset: FACS-sorted CD8+CD4-CCR7+CD45RA+ naive T cells. V gene TRBV7-2 combines with J gene TRBJ2-7; D may be TRBD1 (5 bases). The CDR3 DNA reads as TGTGCCAGCAGCTTAGTGGAAGCAGGGCACTACGAGCAGTACTTC. It codes for CASSLVEAGHYEQYF.